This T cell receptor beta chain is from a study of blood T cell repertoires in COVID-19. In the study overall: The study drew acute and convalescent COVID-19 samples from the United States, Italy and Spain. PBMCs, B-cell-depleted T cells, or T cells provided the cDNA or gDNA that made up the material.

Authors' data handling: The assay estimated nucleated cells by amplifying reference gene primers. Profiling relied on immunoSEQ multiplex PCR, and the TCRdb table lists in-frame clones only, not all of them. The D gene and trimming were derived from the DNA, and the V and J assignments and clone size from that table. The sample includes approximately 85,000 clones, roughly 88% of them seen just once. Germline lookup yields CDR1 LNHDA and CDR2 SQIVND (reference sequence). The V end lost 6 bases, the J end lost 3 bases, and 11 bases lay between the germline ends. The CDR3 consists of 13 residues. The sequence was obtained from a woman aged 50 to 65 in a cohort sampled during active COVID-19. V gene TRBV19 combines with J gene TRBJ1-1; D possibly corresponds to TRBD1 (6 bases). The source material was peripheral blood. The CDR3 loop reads CASSFRQDTEAFF. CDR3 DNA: TGTGCCAGTAGCTTTCGACAGGACACTGAAGCTTTCTTT.